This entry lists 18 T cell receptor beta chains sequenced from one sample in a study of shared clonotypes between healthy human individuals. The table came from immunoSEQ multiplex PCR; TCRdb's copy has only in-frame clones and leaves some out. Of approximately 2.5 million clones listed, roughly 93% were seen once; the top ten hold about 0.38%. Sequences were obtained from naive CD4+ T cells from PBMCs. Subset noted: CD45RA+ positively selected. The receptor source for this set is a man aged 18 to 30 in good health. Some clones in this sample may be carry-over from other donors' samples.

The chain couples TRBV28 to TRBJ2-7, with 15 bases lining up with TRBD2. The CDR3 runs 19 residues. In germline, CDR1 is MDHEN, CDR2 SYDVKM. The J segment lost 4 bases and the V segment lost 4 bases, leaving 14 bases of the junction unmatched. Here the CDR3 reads CASSSISGRTSGRAYEQYF. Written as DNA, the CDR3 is TGTGCCAGCAGTTCCATATCCGGTCGGACTAGCGGGAGGGCTTACGAGCAGTACTTC.

The CDR3 nucleotides are TGTGCCAGCAGCAGACAGGGGGCGAGGGGAAACACCATATATTTT. It codes for CASSRQGARGNTIYF. V usage is TRBV2 and J usage is TRBJ1-3; 10 bases are shared with TRBD1. Germline loops: CDR1 SNHLY, CDR2 FYNNEI. This CDR3 region has 15 residues. The ends lost 6 bases at V and 4 bases at J; junction bases unmatched: 6.

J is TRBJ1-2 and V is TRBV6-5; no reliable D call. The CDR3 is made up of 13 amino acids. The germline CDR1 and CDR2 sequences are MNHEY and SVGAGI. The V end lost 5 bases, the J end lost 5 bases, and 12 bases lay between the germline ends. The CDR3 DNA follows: TGTGCCAGCAGTGAATTGCCGGAATATGGCTACACCTTC. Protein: CASSELPEYGYTF.

The CDR3 sequence is CASRPGSSYEQYF. CDR3 nucleotide sequence: TGTGCCAGTAGGCCAGGGAGCTCCTACGAGCAGTACTTC. J is TRBJ2-7 and V is TRBV19; either TRBD1 or TRBD2 may fit D (5 bases each). The CDR3 runs to 13 residues. Trimming took off 6 bases at V and 0 bases at J, with 9 bases between the two ends. Per the germline V gene, CDR1 is LNHDA and CDR2 is SQIVND (reference sequence). Drawing the rest from reference TRBV19 and TRBJ2-7, the complete variable domain is DGGITQSPKYLFRKEGQNVTLSCEQNLNHDAMYWYRQDPGQGLRLIYYSQIVNDFQKGDIAEGYSVSREKKESFPLTVTSAQKNPTAFYLCASRPGSSYEQYFGPGTRLTVT.

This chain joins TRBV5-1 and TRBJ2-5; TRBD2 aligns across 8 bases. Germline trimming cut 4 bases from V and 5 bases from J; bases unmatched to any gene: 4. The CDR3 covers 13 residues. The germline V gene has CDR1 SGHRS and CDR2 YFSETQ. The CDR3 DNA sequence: TGCGCCAGCAGCCCGGGACTAGTCGAGACCCAGTACTTC. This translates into CASSPGLVETQYF.

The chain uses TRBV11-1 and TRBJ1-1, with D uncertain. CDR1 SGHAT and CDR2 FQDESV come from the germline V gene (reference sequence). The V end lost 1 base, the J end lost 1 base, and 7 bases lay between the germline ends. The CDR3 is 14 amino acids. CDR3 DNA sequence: TGTGCCAGCAGCTTAGACCCGGGGAACACTGAAGCTTTCTTT. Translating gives CASSLDPGNTEAFF.

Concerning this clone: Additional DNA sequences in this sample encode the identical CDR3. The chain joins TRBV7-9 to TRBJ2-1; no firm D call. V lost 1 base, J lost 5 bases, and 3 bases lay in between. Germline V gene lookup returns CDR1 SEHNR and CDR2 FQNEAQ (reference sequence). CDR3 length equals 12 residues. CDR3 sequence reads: CASSLDDNEQFF. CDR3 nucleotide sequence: TGTGCCAGCAGCTTAGATGACAATGAGCAGTTCTTC.

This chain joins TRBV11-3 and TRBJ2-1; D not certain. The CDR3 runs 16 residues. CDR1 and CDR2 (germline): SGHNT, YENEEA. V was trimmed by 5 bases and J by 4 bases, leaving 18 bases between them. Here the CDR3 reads CASSLDGQQRYNEQFF. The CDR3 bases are TGTGCCAGCAGCCTGGATGGGCAGCAACGTTACAATGAGCAGTTCTTC. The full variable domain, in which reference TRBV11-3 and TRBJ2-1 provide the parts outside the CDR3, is EAGVVQSPRYKIIEKKQPVAFWCNPISGHNTLYWYLQNLGQGPELLIRYENEEAVDDSQLPKDRFSAERLKGVDSTLKIQPAELGDSAVYLCASSLDGQQRYNEQFFGPGTRLTVL.

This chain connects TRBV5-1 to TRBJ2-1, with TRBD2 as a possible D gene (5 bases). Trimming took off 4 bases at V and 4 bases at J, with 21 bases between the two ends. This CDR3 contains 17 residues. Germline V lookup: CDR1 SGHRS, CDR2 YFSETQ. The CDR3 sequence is CASSLGSAGTSYNEQFF. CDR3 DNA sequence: TGCGCCAGCAGCCTGGGTTCTGCGGGTACCAGTTACAATGAGCAGTTCTTC.

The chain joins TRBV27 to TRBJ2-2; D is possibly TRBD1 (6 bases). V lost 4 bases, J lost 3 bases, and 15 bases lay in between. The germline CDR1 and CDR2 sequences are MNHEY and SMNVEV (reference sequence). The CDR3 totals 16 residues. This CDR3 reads CASSSYLEGDTGELFF. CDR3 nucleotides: TGTGCCAGCAGTTCTTACCTCGAGGGGGACACCGGGGAGCTGTTTTTT.

The CDR3 DNA reads as TGTGCCAGCAGCTTACGCCGGGACAGCAATGAGCAGTTCTTC. Encoded protein: CASSLRRDSNEQFF. V usage is TRBV7-9 and J usage is TRBJ2-1, with TRBD1 identical over 7 bases. V shed 2 bases, J shed 6 bases, and the junction held 4 bases outside the gene matches. Germline V CDR1 and CDR2: SEHNR, FQNEAQ (reference sequence). The CDR3 sequence is 14 residues long.

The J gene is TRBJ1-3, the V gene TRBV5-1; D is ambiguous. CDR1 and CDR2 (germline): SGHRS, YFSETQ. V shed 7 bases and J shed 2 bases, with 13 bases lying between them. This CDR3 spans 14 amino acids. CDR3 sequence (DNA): TGCGCCAGCCAAGCTACTCAACCTGGAAACACCATATATTTT. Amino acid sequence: CASQATQPGNTIYF.

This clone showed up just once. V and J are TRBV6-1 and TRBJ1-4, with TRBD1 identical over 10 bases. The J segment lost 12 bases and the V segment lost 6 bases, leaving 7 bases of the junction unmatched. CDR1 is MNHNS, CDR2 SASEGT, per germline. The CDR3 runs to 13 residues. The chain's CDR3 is CASRRQGARQLFF. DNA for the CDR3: TGTGCCAGCAGGAGACAGGGGGCGCGTCAACTGTTTTTT.

The chain's CDR3 is CASSPTGITGELFF. CDR3 DNA: TGCGCCAGCAGCCCAACAGGGATCACCGGGGAGCTGTTTTTT. The chain carries TRBV5-1 and TRBJ2-2; D possibly corresponds to TRBD1 (6 bases). The germline V and J ends were trimmed by 4 bases and 4 bases, with 11 bases remaining between them. Germline assignment: CDR1 SGHRS and CDR2 YFSETQ. This CDR3 is 14 amino acids long.

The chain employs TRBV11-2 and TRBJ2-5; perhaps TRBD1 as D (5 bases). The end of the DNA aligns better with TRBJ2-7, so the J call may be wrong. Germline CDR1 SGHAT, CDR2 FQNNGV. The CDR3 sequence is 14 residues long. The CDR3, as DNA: TGTGCCAGCAGCTTAGGACGGACAACAGACGAGCAGTACTTC. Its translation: CASSLGRTTDEQYF.

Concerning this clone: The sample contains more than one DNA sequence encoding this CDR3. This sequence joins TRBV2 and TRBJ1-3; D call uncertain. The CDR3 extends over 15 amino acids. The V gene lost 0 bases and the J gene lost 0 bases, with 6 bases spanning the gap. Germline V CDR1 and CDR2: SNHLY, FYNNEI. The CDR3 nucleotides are TGTGCCAGCAGTGAAGCACGGCTCTCTGGAAACACCATATATTTT. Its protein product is CASSEARLSGNTIYF. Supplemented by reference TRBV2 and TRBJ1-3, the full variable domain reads EPEVTQTPSHQVTQMGQEVILRCVPISNHLYFYWYRQILGQKVEFLVSFYNNEISEKSEIFDDQFSVERPDGSNFTLKIRSTKLEDSAMYFCASSEARLSGNTIYFGEGSWLTVV.

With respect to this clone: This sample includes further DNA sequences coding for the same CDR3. The CDR3, as DNA: TGTGCCAGCAGCAGAGGTCAGGGAGAGACCCAGTACTTC. This translates into CASSRGQGETQYF. This sequence joins TRBV7-9 and TRBJ2-5; possible D gene TRBD1, 5 bases. CDR3 size: 13 residues. Trimming left V 5 bases short and J 4 bases short, with 11 bases between. The germline V gene has CDR1 SEHNR and CDR2 FQNEAQ (reference sequence).

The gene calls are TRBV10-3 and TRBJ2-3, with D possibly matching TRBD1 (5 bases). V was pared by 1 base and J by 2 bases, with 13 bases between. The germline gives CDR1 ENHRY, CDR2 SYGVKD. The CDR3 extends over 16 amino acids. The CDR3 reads CAISELADGHTDTQYF. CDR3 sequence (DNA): TGTGCCATCAGTGAGTTGGCGGACGGACACACAGATACGCAGTATTTT.